The 27 T cell receptor beta chains below all came from one sample that was sequenced in a study of OX40 agonist ivuxolimab in advanced cancers. Produced via immunoSEQ multiplex PCR; TCRdb's table is partial and in-frame only. The sample includes roughly 100,000 clones, about 86% of them seen just once. The sample consisted of CD4+ or CD8+ T cells sorted from blood, taken in a trial of the OX40 agonist ivuxolimab. These receptors came from an adult with an advanced solid tumor such as melanoma, head and neck, liver or kidney cancer.

V usage is TRBV7-9 and J usage is TRBJ1-1; D uncertain. This CDR3 is built from 14 residues. CDR1 SEHNR and CDR2 FQNEAQ come from the germline V gene (reference sequence). Trimming left V 0 bases short and J 4 bases short, with 9 bases between. CDR3 protein: CASSLAGSGTEAFF. The DNA for the CDR3 is TGTGCCAGCAGCTTAGCAGGGTCGGGCACTGAAGCTTTCTTT.

The chain has TRBV6-5 and TRBJ2-3, with a tentative D call TRBD2 (5 bases). Germline V gives CDR1 MNHEY, CDR2 SVGAGI. This CDR3 region has 12 residues. Between the trimmed V and J ends, which lost 6 bases and 5 bases, there was a span of 9 bases. CDR3: CASRASGDTQYF. The CDR3 region has the DNA TGTGCCAGCAGGGCCAGCGGAGATACGCAGTATTTT.

V usage is TRBV7-2 and J usage is TRBJ2-1, with TRBD2 as a possible D gene (5 bases). The V gene lost 4 bases and the J gene lost 0 bases, with 10 bases spanning the gap. Germline V gene lookup returns CDR1 SGHTA and CDR2 FQGNSA. The CDR3 contains 15 residues. The CDR3 protein is CASSYSASSYNEQFF. CDR3 DNA: TGTGCCAGCAGCTATAGCGCGAGCTCCTACAATGAGCAGTTCTTC.

The rearrangement uses TRBV27 and TRBJ1-2, with 11 bases lining up with TRBD1. Looked up from germline, CDR1 is MNHEY and CDR2 is SMNVEV (reference sequence). The trim removed 4 bases at V and 2 bases at J, leaving 6 bases unmatched. There are 16 residues in the CDR3. CDR3: CASSWGQGDLNYGYTF. The CDR3 DNA sequence: TGTGCCAGCAGTTGGGGACAGGGGGATTTAAACTATGGCTACACCTTC.

The chain links TRBV2 to TRBJ1-1; D remains unclear. CDR3 size: 15 residues. V was trimmed by 5 bases and J by 4 bases, leaving 17 bases between them. Per the germline V gene, CDR1 is SNHLY and CDR2 is FYNNEI. The CDR3 loop reads CASSQTGVRSTEAFF. The CDR3 bases are TGTGCCAGCAGTCAGACGGGAGTCAGGAGCACTGAAGCTTTCTTT. The full variable domain, its missing parts supplied by reference TRBV2 and TRBJ1-1, is EPEVTQTPSHQVTQMGQEVILRCVPISNHLYFYWYRQILGQKVEFLVSFYNNEISEKSEIFDDQFSVERPDGSNFTLKIRSTKLEDSAMYFCASSQTGVRSTEAFFGQGTRLTVV.

This chain joins TRBV5-1 and TRBJ2-5; 7 bases fit TRBD2. The trim removed 4 bases at V and 4 bases at J, leaving 7 bases unmatched. Germline CDR1 is SGHRS and CDR2 is YFSETQ. The length of the CDR3 is 14 residues. CDR3 nucleotides: TGCGCCAGCAGCCCGGTAGCGGGTACAGAGACCCAGTACTTC. Encoded protein: CASSPVAGTETQYF.

This clone occurred a few times. V is TRBV6-5 and J is TRBJ1-3, with no clear D. Per the germline V gene, CDR1 is MNHEY and CDR2 is SVGAGI. This CDR3 has 13 amino acids. The germline V and J ends were trimmed by 2 bases and 11 bases, with 13 bases remaining between them. The CDR3 is CASSYGSSGAIYF. The CDR3 coding sequence is TGTGCCAGCAGTTACGGTTCTAGTGGGGCCATATATTTT.

This clone appeared a single time. The chain couples TRBV7-3 to TRBJ1-1; D not certain. The CDR3 has 14 residues. V lost 6 bases and J lost 7, with 18 bases in between. Germline-derived CDR1 and CDR2 are SGHTA and FQGTGA. The CDR3 bases are TGTGCCAGCAGATGGAGACCGGAAAGTAGTGAAGCTTTCTTT. Amino acids: CASRWRPESSEAFF.

The CDR3 loop is CASSNRALQETQYF. The CDR3, as DNA: TGTGCCAGTAGTAACCGGGCCCTCCAAGAGACCCAGTACTTC. J is TRBJ2-5 and V is TRBV19; D gene unclear. Germline CDR1 LNHDA, CDR2 SQIVND (reference sequence). V lost 4 bases and J lost 1, with 10 bases in between. The CDR3 sequence is 14 residues long.

The chain couples TRBV30 to TRBJ1-5; TRBD1 aligns across 8 bases. The germline CDR1 and CDR2 sequences are GTSNPN and SVGIG (reference sequence). CDR3 length: 16 amino acids. The V gene end was trimmed by 0 bases and the J gene end by 4 bases; junction bases not matched to a gene: 8. CDR3 residues: CAWSVQGRTGNQPQHF. CDR3 coding DNA: TGTGCCTGGAGTGTACAGGGGAGGACAGGGAATCAGCCCCAGCATTTT.

This clone showed up just once. The chain has TRBV6-5 and TRBJ1-1, with a possible D match to TRBD1 (6 bases). Between the trimmed V and J ends, which lost 10 bases and 4 bases, there was a span of 16 bases. Germline assignment: CDR1 MNHEY and CDR2 SVGAGI. There are 13 residues in the CDR3. CDR3 residues: CAIYRDVGTEAFF. The CDR3 nucleotides are TGTGCCATCTACAGGGACGTGGGCACTGAAGCTTTCTTT.

This chain uses TRBV11-2 with TRBJ1-2; a weak D match, TRBD1 (5 bases). V shed 1 base and J shed 1 base, with 7 bases lying between them. CDR1 and CDR2 from the germline V gene are SGHAT and FQNNGV. There are 14 residues in the CDR3. CDR3 residues: CASSLVGDNYGYTF. The CDR3 DNA reads TGTGCCAGCAGCTTAGTAGGGGATAACTATGGCTACACCTTC.

The chain employs TRBV5-6 and TRBJ1-6, with unresolved D. The V gene's germline CDR1 is SGHDT and CDR2 YYEEEE. V lost 5 bases and J lost 9, with 18 bases in between. The CDR3 has 15 amino acids. CDR3 sequence reads: CASSSETVTRSPLHF. The CDR3 coding sequence is TGTGCCAGCAGTTCTGAGACGGTCACCCGTTCACCCCTCCACTTT.

The chain has TRBV7-3 and TRBJ2-7, with unresolved D. The CDR3 covers 14 residues. The germline V gene has CDR1 SGHTA and CDR2 FQGTGA. V shed 6 bases and J shed 2 bases, with 14 bases lying between them. CDR3: CASSPMSGAYEQYF. The DNA for the CDR3 is TGTGCCAGCAGTCCGATGTCTGGCGCCTACGAGCAGTACTTC.

This clone was picked up one time. The chain couples TRBV29-1 to TRBJ2-2, with 10 bases that match TRBD2. The germline V gene has CDR1 SQVTM and CDR2 ANQGSEA. J lost 3 bases, V lost 7 bases, and 2 bases had no gene match. There are 13 residues in the CDR3. The CDR3 protein is CSGLAGDTGELFF. The CDR3 DNA follows: TGCAGCGGGCTAGCGGGAGACACCGGGGAGCTGTTTTTT.

This chain links TRBV5-4 with TRBJ1-1, with D maybe TRBD1 (6 bases). Germline V gene data show CDR1 as SGHNT and CDR2 as YYREEE (reference sequence). Trimming took off 0 bases at V and 1 base at J, with 10 bases between the two ends. The length of the CDR3 is 15 residues. CDR3 loop: CASSLEGGRNTEAFF. The DNA for the CDR3 is TGTGCCAGCAGCTTGGAAGGGGGACGGAACACTGAAGCTTTCTTT.

V usage is TRBV7-8 and J usage is TRBJ1-3; TRBD1 might be the D (5 bases). The CDR3 sequence is 16 residues long. CDR1 is SGHVS, CDR2 FQNEAQ, per germline. Deletions cut 2 bases from V and 0 bases from J, with 11 bases between. This CDR3 is CASSLQGLNSGNTIYF. Here the CDR3 DNA reads TGTGCCAGCAGCTTACAGGGACTTAACTCTGGAAACACCATATATTTT.

The chain carries TRBV14 and TRBJ2-1; weak D call: TRBD2 (6 bases). Germline CDR1 is SGHDN and CDR2 is FVKESK. With 3 bases removed from V and 12 bases from J, the gap between germline ends came to 15 bases. The CDR3 has 13 residues. The CDR3 sequence is CASSHGGNGGQFF. For the CDR3, the DNA is TGTGCCAGCAGCCATGGGGGGAATGGCGGGCAGTTCTTC.

This chain connects TRBV29-1 to TRBJ2-5; no clear D gene. V was cut by 2 bases and J by 5 bases, with 6 bases left in between. CDR1 SQVTM and CDR2 ANQGSEA come from the germline V gene. CDR3 size: 11 residues. CDR3 protein: CSVETRETQYF. In nucleotides, the CDR3 is TGCAGCGTTGAAACCCGGGAGACCCAGTACTTC.

This clone came up once. The V gene is TRBV15, the J gene TRBJ2-5, with TRBD1 as a possible D gene (6 bases). This CDR3 comprises 15 residues. Between the trimmed V and J ends, which lost 3 bases and 0 bases, there was a span of 11 bases. In germline, CDR1 is LNHNV, CDR2 YYDKDF (reference sequence). CDR3 bases: TGTGCCACCAGCAGGGCCACAGGGTACCAAGAGACCCAGTACTTC. Translation gives CATSRATGYQETQYF.

The chain joins TRBV7-8 to TRBJ1-2; 9 bases fit TRBD1. J lost 9 bases, V lost 4 bases, and 6 bases had no gene match. Looked up from germline, CDR1 is SGHVS and CDR2 is FQNEAQ. The CDR3 extends over 13 amino acids. The CDR3 loop is CASSSDRGIRYTF. For the CDR3, the DNA is TGTGCCAGCAGCTCGGACAGGGGTATACGCTACACCTTC.

This rearrangement joins TRBV2 to TRBJ1-2; D may be TRBD1 (5 bases). The CDR3 contains 14 residues. Germline V gives CDR1 SNHLY, CDR2 FYNNEI. V was cut by 5 bases and J by 4 bases, with 14 bases left in between. The CDR3 coding sequence is TGTGCCAGCAGTCGGGACCTAGGCCCCTATGGCTACACCTTC. It encodes CASSRDLGPYGYTF.

This chain links TRBV6-5 with TRBJ2-7; TRBD2 matches 12 bases. The ends lost 7 bases at V and 7 bases at J; junction bases unmatched: 5. The CDR3 is 13 residues long. CDR1 and CDR2 (germline): MNHEY, SVGAGI. CDR3 DNA sequence: TGTGCCAGCACTCTAGCGGGGGGGGGTGAGCAGTACTTC. As protein: CASTLAGGGEQYF.

The chain recombines TRBV7-2 with TRBJ1-4, with D possibly matching TRBD1 (5 bases). This CDR3 spans 13 amino acids. Trimming shortened V by 10 bases and J by 5 bases, and 14 bases separated the two germline ends. Germline loops: CDR1 SGHTA, CDR2 FQGNSA. CDR3 in amino acids: CATQRDSNEKLFF. The CDR3 DNA reads as TGTGCCACCCAAAGGGACTCCAATGAAAAACTGTTTTTT.

This chain uses TRBV20-1 with TRBJ1-2; D is unclear. Germline CDR1 is DFQATT and CDR2 is SNEGSKA (reference sequence). The CDR3 runs 11 residues. With 6 bases removed from V and 1 base from J, the gap between germline ends came to 6 bases. CDR3 sequence reads: CSASDNYGYTF. CDR3 nucleotide sequence: TGCAGTGCCTCAGATAACTATGGCTACACCTTC.

This clone was recorded once. The J gene is TRBJ2-1, the V gene TRBV6-6; 9 bases match TRBD2. Germline CDR1 and CDR2: MNHNY and SVGAGI (reference sequence). This CDR3 has 16 amino acids. Trimming removed 4 bases from V and 5 bases from J; junction bases left unmatched: 9. CDR3 coding DNA: TGTGCCAGCAGTTTCGCCAGCGGGGGGTCCAACAATGAGCAGTTCTTC. This gives the protein CASSFASGGSNNEQFF.

The chain uses TRBV7-8 and TRBJ2-1; weak D call: TRBD2 (5 bases). This CDR3 has 19 amino acids. CDR1 and CDR2 from the germline V gene are SGHVS and FQNEAQ. V lost 2 bases and J lost 0, with 20 bases in between. Written as DNA, the CDR3 is TGTGCCAGCAGCTTAACCGTTGGACTGCCCGGACTCTCCTACAATGAGCAGTTCTTC. This translates into CASSLTVGLPGLSYNEQFF. The whole variable domain, remainder taken from reference TRBV7-8 and TRBJ2-1, is GAGVSQSPRYKVAKRGQDVALRCDPISGHVSLFWYQQALGQGPEFLTYFQNEAQLDKSGLPSDRFFAERPEGSVSTLKIQRTQQEDSAVYLCASSLTVGLPGLSYNEQFFGPGTRLTVL.